A single sample is the source of the 22 T cell receptor beta chains below, sequenced in a study of T cell responses to AZD1222 COVID-19 vaccine. Sequenced by immunoSEQ multiplex PCR; TCRdb stores in-frame clones only, minus some. Here the sample spans 100,000 to 150,000 clones, approximately 91% being singletons. This specimen consisted of peripheral blood, obtained on day 0 of AZD1222 vaccination. The source is an adult in good health.

V is TRBV19 and J is TRBJ1-2; perhaps TRBD1 as D (5 bases). The V gene's germline CDR1 is LNHDA and CDR2 SQIVND (reference sequence). Between the trimmed V and J ends, which lost 1 base and 8 bases, there was a span of 11 bases. The CDR3 covers 13 residues. The CDR3 loop is CASSIAQGGGYTF. The CDR3 DNA is TGTGCCAGTAGTATAGCCCAGGGAGGAGGCTACACCTTC.

This chain joins TRBV7-9 and TRBJ1-3; no definite D call. Germline lookup yields CDR1 SEHNR and CDR2 FQNEAQ (reference sequence). CDR3 length equals 11 residues. Trimming took 2 bases from V and 7 from J, leaving 3 bases between them. The CDR3 region has the DNA TGTGCCAGCAGCTTAAGGAACACCATATATTTT. Translated, it gives CASSLRNTIYF.

The chain combines TRBV7-2 with TRBJ2-7; 11 positions agree with TRBD2. The CDR3 spans 14 residues. V dropped 4 bases and J dropped 6; count of bases not matched to a gene: 5. Germline CDR1 SGHTA, CDR2 FQGNSA. CDR3 in amino acids: CASSWSGTSGEQYF. CDR3 coding DNA: TGTGCCAGCAGCTGGTCCGGGACTAGCGGCGAGCAGTACTTC.

This CDR3 is CASKGGRLGEQFF. The CDR3 bases are TGTGCCAGCAAAGGCGGGAGGCTGGGGGAGCAGTTCTTC. This chain connects TRBV25-1 to TRBJ2-1, with TRBD2 matching 8 bases. V gave up 7 bases and J gave up 10 bases; unmatched junction bases: 9. This CDR3 is 13 amino acids long. Germline CDR1 reads MGHDK; CDR2 reads SYGVNS.

This chain joins TRBV3-1 (or the pseudogene TRBV3-2) and TRBJ1-4, with 9 bases lining up with TRBD1. Germline V gene data show CDR1 as LGHDT and CDR2 as YNNKEL (reference sequence). The CDR3 runs 15 residues. V lost 1 base to trimming and J lost 7 bases; unmatched junction nucleotides: 4. CDR3 nucleotide sequence: TGTGCCAGCAGCCAAGCGGGACAGGGTACTGAAAAACTGTTTTTT. Translation gives CASSQAGQGTEKLFF.

This chain links TRBV7-3 with TRBJ2-4; 8 nucleotides align to TRBD1. J gave up 2 bases and V 2 bases, and 2 bases lay outside the gene matches. CDR1 is SGHTA and CDR2 is FQGTGA in the germline V gene. The CDR3 is 15 amino acids. For the CDR3, the DNA is TGTGCCAGCAGCTTAGCAGGGGGCTCCAAAAACATTCAGTACTTC. Translated: CASSLAGGSKNIQYF.

The V call is TRBV18, the J call TRBJ2-5; maybe TRBD2 (6 bases). Germline V CDR1 and CDR2: KGHSH, LQKENI. Trimming cost V 6 bases and J 5 bases, with 13 bases left between them. The CDR3 is 13 residues long. The CDR3 here is CASSIGREETQYF. The CDR3 nucleotides are TGTGCCAGCTCTATCGGACGGGAGGAGACCCAGTACTTC.

V and J are TRBV28 and TRBJ2-7; D unclear. Trimming took off 6 bases at V and 3 bases at J, with 6 bases between the two ends. Per the germline V gene, CDR1 is MDHEN and CDR2 is SYDVKM. CDR3 length: 11 amino acids. The CDR3, as DNA: TGTGCCAGCAGCGGGTACTACGAGCAGTACTTC. The encoded protein is CASSGYYEQYF.

The chain carries TRBV2 and TRBJ1-1; unclear D gene. The CDR3 is 13 amino acids. Germline V gives CDR1 SNHLY, CDR2 FYNNEI. V was trimmed by 6 bases and J by 0 bases, leaving 8 bases between them. In nucleotides, the CDR3 is TGTGCCAGCAGAGGAAGACTGAACACTGAAGCTTTCTTT. It translates to CASRGRLNTEAFF.

V and J are TRBV27 and TRBJ2-7; tentatively, D is TRBD2 (6 bases). Trimming stripped 0 bases from V and 2 bases from J, with 17 bases between. This CDR3 is built from 17 residues. Germline assignment: CDR1 MNHEY and CDR2 SMNVEV (reference sequence). CDR3 DNA: TGTGCCAGCAGTTTATCGATCGGGGGAGGACTCGCCTACGAGCAGTACTTC. It encodes CASSLSIGGGLAYEQYF.

The genes are TRBV19 and TRBJ1-3; D remains unclear. Germline V lookup: CDR1 LNHDA, CDR2 SQIVND (reference sequence). The CDR3 is 14 amino acids. Trimming removed 1 base from V and 2 bases from J, with 6 bases in between. The CDR3 DNA is TGTGCCAGTAGTATAGGGGTCACTGGAAACACCATATATTTT. This gives the protein CASSIGVTGNTIYF.

The chain combines TRBV9 with TRBJ2-2, with 7 bases fitting TRBD2. Germline V CDR1 and CDR2: SGDLS, YYNGEE. The CDR3 covers 14 residues. Trimming at V came to 3 bases and at J to 5 bases, leaving 4 bases not matched to a gene. In DNA form, the CDR3 reads TGTGCCAGCAGCGATGAGCGGGGTACCGGGGAGCTGTTTTTT. The encoded protein is CASSDERGTGELFF.

The CDR3 region is CASSQGVGDRSYGYTF. The DNA of the CDR3 is TGTGCCAGCAGCCAAGGTGTAGGGGATCGTAGCTATGGCTACACCTTC. The chain couples TRBV3-1 (or the pseudogene TRBV3-2) to TRBJ1-2; possible D gene TRBD1, 5 bases. V was cut by 1 base and J by 4 bases, with 16 bases left in between. CDR3 length: 16 amino acids. Germline V gene sequence: CDR1 LGHDT, CDR2 YNNKEL (reference sequence).

The chain employs TRBV7-2 and TRBJ1-4, with D possibly being TRBD1 (6 bases). Trimming pared 4 bases from V and 0 bases from J, leaving 15 bases between. Germline CDR1 SGHTA, CDR2 FQGNSA. This CDR3 spans 17 amino acids. CDR3 sequence (DNA): TGTGCCAGCAGCTGGGGGGCAGGGAGAACAACTAATGAAAAACTGTTTTTT. It translates to CASSWGAGRTTNEKLFF.

This clone has only one observation. The chain recombines TRBV6-5 with TRBJ2-2, with D possibly TRBD2 on 5 matching bases. V lost 6 bases and J 5 bases, leaving 16 bases between the germline ends. From germline, CDR1 is MNHEY and CDR2 SVGAGI. The CDR3 loop spans 15 amino acids. Here the CDR3 DNA reads TGTGCCAGCAGCGTTGAGGGTAGCAAGACCGGGGAGCTGTTTTTT. It is translated as CASSVEGSKTGELFF.

CDR3 nucleotide sequence: TGTGCCTGGAGGGTACAGGGGGATACCTATGGCTACACCTTC. Translating it yields CAWRVQGDTYGYTF. The rearrangement links TRBV30 to TRBJ1-2; 8 bases align to TRBD1. CDR1 is GTSNPN, CDR2 SVGIG, per germline (reference sequence). Unmatched junction bases numbered 7, after V lost 3 bases and J lost 4 bases. This CDR3 has 14 residues.

The chain links TRBV29-1 to TRBJ2-2, with D possibly TRBD1 on 6 matching bases. CDR3 length: 13 amino acids. Trimming removed 2 bases from V and 7 bases from J, with 11 bases in between. The germline V gene has CDR1 SQVTM and CDR2 ANQGSEA. The CDR3 loop reads CSVENRVDGELFF. CDR3 DNA: TGCAGCGTTGAAAACAGGGTTGACGGGGAGCTGTTTTTT.

The chain recombines TRBV7-9 with TRBJ1-2; 7 bases fit TRBD1. V lost 5 bases and J lost 3; bases outside the gene matches: 18. This CDR3 region has 18 residues. CDR1 is SEHNR, CDR2 FQNEAQ, per germline (reference sequence). The CDR3 here is CASSDMSGQFSPHYGYTF. The CDR3 DNA sequence: TGTGCCAGCAGCGACATGTCGGGACAGTTCTCGCCGCACTATGGCTACACCTTC.

The chain employs TRBV9 and TRBJ1-3; tentatively, D is TRBD1 (5 bases). Germline CDR1 reads SGDLS; CDR2 reads YYNGEE. Trimming stripped 6 bases from V and 0 bases from J, with 10 bases between. This CDR3 has 14 residues. The DNA for the CDR3 is TGTGCCAGCAACACAGGAAGCTCTGGAAACACCATATATTTT. As protein: CASNTGSSGNTIYF.

The chain carries TRBV11-2 and TRBJ1-1, with 7 bases that match TRBD1. With 5 bases clipped from V and 7 bases from J, the junction kept 10 bases outside the gene matches. Looked up from germline, CDR1 is SGHAT and CDR2 is FQNNGV. The CDR3 loop spans 14 amino acids. Here the CDR3 reads CASSPETGRGEAFF. The CDR3 DNA follows: TGTGCCAGCAGCCCGGAGACAGGGCGGGGTGAAGCTTTCTTT.

The chain combines TRBV10-3 with TRBJ2-7; the D gene is possibly TRBD1 (6 bases). The CDR3 length is 15 residues. The V end was cut by 6 bases, the J end by 0 bases, with 15 bases between. Germline V gene lookup returns CDR1 ENHRY and CDR2 SYGVKD. CDR3 nucleotides: TGTGCCATCAGCGAGGGACAATCCACCTCCTACGAGCAGTACTTC. This translates into CAISEGQSTSYEQYF.

The chain carries TRBV27 and TRBJ1-6, with D maybe TRBD1 (5 bases). Trimming took off 6 bases at V and 10 bases at J, with 16 bases between the two ends. The CDR3 consists of 14 residues. Germline-derived CDR1 and CDR2 are MNHEY and SMNVEV (reference sequence). DNA for the CDR3: TGTGCCAGCAGAGGGACTGGGTCAGGATCACCCCTCCACTTT. Its protein is CASRGTGSGSPLHF.